One and the same sample provided the 3 T cell receptor beta chains below, sequenced in a study of CXCR3-negative and CXCR3-positive naive CD8 T cells. The libraries of TRB cDNA were prepared using 5' RACE with UMI labels. TCRdb reanalyzed the 5' RACE reads and collapses them to one entry per CDR3 protein, without DNA. The sample totals about 56,000 distinct CDR3 sequences. The sample comprised memory CD8+ T cells from blood. The receptors were sampled from a human donor in good health. Some clones in this sample may be carry-over from other donors' samples.

The chain links TRBV6-2 or TRBV6-3 to TRBJ1-5. This CDR3 has 14 amino acids. Germline lookup yields CDR1 MNHEY and CDR2 SVGEGT. This CDR3 reads CASSGTTGIQPQHF.

The V and J genes are TRBV11-1 and TRBJ2-1; TCRdb returns TRBD1, unconfirmable since there is no DNA. The CDR3 length is 12 residues. Germline V gene sequence: CDR1 SGHAT, CDR2 FQDESV (reference sequence). CDR3 region: CASSPGINEQFF.

The V call is TRBV5-5, the J call TRBJ1-5; TCRdb indicates TRBD1, and absent DNA this call remains unverified. CDR1 and CDR2 from the germline V gene are SGHKS and YYEKEE (reference sequence). The CDR3 contains 15 residues. The CDR3 here is CASSLGTDSNQPQHF.